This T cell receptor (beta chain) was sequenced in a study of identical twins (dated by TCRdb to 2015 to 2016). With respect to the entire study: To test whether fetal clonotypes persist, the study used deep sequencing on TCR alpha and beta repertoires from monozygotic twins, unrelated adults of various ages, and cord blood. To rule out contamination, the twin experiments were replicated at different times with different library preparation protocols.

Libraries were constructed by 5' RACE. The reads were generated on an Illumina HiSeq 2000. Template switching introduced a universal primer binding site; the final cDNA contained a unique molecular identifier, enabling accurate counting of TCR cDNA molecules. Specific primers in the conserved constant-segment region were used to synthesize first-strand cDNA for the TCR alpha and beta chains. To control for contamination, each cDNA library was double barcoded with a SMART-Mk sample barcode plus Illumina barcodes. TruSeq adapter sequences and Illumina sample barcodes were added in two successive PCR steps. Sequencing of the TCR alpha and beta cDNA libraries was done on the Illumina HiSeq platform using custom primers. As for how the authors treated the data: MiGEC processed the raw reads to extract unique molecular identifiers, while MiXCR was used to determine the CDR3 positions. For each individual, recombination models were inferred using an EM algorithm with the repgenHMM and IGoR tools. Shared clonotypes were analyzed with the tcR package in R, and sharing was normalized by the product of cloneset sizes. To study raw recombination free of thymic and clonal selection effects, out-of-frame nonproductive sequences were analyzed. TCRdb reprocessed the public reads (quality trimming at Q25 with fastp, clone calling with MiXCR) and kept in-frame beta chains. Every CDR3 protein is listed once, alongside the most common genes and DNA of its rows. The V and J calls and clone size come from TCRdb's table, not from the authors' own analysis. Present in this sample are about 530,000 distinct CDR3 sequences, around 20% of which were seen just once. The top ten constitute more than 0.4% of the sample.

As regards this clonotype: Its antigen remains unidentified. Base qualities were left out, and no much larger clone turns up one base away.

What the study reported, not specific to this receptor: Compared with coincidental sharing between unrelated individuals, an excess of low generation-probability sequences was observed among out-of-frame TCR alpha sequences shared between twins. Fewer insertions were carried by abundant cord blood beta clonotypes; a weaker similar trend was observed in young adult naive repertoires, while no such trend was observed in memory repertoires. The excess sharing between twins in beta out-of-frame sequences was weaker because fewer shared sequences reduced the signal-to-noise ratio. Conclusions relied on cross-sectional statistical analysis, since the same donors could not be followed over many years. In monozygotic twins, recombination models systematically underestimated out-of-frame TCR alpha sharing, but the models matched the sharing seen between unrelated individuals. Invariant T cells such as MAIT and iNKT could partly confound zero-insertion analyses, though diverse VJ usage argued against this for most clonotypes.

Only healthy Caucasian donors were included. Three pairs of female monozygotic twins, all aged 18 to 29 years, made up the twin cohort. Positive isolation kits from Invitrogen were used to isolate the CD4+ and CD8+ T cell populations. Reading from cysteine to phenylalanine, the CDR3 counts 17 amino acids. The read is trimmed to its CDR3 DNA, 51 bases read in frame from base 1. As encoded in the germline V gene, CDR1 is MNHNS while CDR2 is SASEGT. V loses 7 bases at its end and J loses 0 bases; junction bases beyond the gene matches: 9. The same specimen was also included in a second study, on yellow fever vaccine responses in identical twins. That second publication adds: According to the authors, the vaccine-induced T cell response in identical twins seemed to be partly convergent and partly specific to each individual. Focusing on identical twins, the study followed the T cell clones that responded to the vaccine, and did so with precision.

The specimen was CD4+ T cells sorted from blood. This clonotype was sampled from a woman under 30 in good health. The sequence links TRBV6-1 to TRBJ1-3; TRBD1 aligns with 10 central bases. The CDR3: CASMDRGARYSGNTIYF. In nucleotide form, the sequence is TGTGCCAGCATGGACAGGGGGGCGCGATACTCTGGAAACACCATATATTTT.